The present T cell receptor (beta chain) was sequenced within a study of human T cells and chemical hapten exposure. Study-wide points: Alopecia affecting every donor means their immune response may not match healthy people's.

Stated time point: patch test 3, about 24 weeks after DPC sensitization. Stated treatment: therapeutic diphenylcyclopropenone sensitization with weekly scalp DPC. Notes on this clonotype: The antigen remains unidentified.

Unique molecular identifiers were attached to individual cDNA molecules within the library. TCRdb processed the RACE reads anew with MiXCR; each CDR3 protein has one entry. Of about 82,000 distinct CDR3 sequences listed, 10% to 15% are singletons. V lost 6 bases to trimming and J lost 4 bases, with 15 bases between them. CDR1 is SNHLY and CDR2 is FYNNEI in the germline V gene. There are 15 residues in the CDR3. This specimen consisted of whole blood, obtained in connection with sensitization to the hapten diphenylcyclopropenone (DPC). V usage is TRBV2 and J usage is TRBJ2-2; D may be TRBD1 (6 bases). This receptor was obtained from a woman aged 45-65 years with alopecia areata. Some clones in this sample may be carry-over from other donors' samples. CDR3 region: CASRGTTQSTGELFF. DNA of the CDR3: TGTGCCAGCAGAGGGACAACACAGAGCACCGGGGAGCTGTTTTTT.